This T cell receptor beta chain was recovered during a study of beta chain features in type 1 diabetes (dated by TCRdb to the late 2010s). Regarding the complete study: No differences in mean age, gender distribution, total cell number or subset yield were found between patients and healthy donors. A total of some 110 million sorted cells were examined across all samples, and the number of cells per subset was strongly correlated with RNA yield. In the study, recently diagnosed type 1 diabetes patients and matched healthy donors were compared on the TCRB repertoires of their sorted circulating CD4+ T cell subsets. Naive and central memory subsets were obtained from all 30 or so donors, but regulatory and stem cell-like memory subsets were isolated from only 8 patients and roughly 8 healthy donors. Study-wide findings and limitations: Sequencing cDNA rather than genomic DNA could over-represent highly expressing activated cells, although activation and CD3 levels did not differ between groups. At VDJ recombination sites, type 1 diabetes patients had fewer insertions and more deleted nucleotides, which implies abnormalities in thymic rearrangement. A moderate but significant shortening of TCRB CDR3 length was observed in type 1 diabetes patients in all four CD4+ subsets. HLA sub-analyses involved small numbers of individuals, so any influence of HLA type on TCRB rearrangement remained unresolved. Shorter templates might have been favored by PCR, but patient and control samples were amplified and corrected together, so both groups would have been affected equally by any skew. Naive, central memory and regulatory TCRB repertoires appeared to be more alike among patients than among healthy donors.

About this clone: Its antigen is unknown. Base qualities are not provided; no much larger clone lies one nucleotide away.

The entire amount of isolated RNA was reverse transcribed using the High Capacity cDNA Reverse Transcription Kit, so the sequenced TCRB transcripts were expressed ones. Deep immunoSEQ sequencing was performed on naive, central memory and regulatory T cell samples, with an average of around 3.4 million total reads per sample. Sorted cells were lysed in RLT buffer and RNA was extracted with DNase-treated RNeasy Micro or Mini kits, depending on cell number. To prevent cross-contamination, each cell subset was processed individually, whereas patient and healthy donor samples were processed jointly. TCRB sequences were amplified from cDNA with the immunoSEQ multiplex PCR, producing 87-bp fragments spanning the CDR3 region. Sequencing of the amplicons was done on the Illumina HiSeq platform. The source study handled its data this way. Synthetic template baselines were used to correct PCR bias computationally, reads within Hamming distance 2 were collapsed, and singletons that could not be merged were discarded. Reads were aligned against IMGT to assign V, D and J genes, CDR3 length and insertions or deletions at six rearrangement sites. Within each subset, clonotype counts were normalized to the number of sorted cells before true diversity and Gini coefficients were calculated with the tcR R package. The overlap coefficient, calculated on TCRB nucleotide sequences, was used to quantify repertoire sharing. Out-of-frame TCRB sequences from naive cells were analyzed as a proxy for the pre-selection repertoire. The immuneACCESS repertoire file appears here via TCRdb, limited to in-frame rearrangements. These files lack a portion of the clones; in checked studies, under half of the deficit traces to unresolved V genes, and the cause of the others is not known. That table furnishes V, J and clone size, whereas the DNA furnished D and trimming. This sample holds a few hundred thousand clones; around 13% were observed only once. The ten most abundant clones make up about 0.017% of the sample.

A single peripheral blood draw of approximately 110 mL on average was collected from each donor into heparinised tubes. A BD FACSAria II was used to sort naive, central memory, regulatory and stem cell-like memory CD4+ T cells with a panel that included CD45RO, CCR7, CD25, CD127, CD95 and CD27. Purity was above 95% for every sorted population. Right away, PBMCs were isolated by Lymphoprep density gradient centrifugation and were stained directly, with no culture step. Samples were stained and sorted in pairs, with one healthy donor and one patient per experiment, so that batch effects were minimized. Sequenced input: naive CD4+ T cells from blood. The cell subset or site label on this specimen signifies: true naive CD4+ T cells. This receptor was taken from a man between 18 and 35 years old in good health.

For the CDR3, the sequence is CASSLEGHLWFQQYF. The nucleotides are TGTGCCAGCAGCTTAGAGGGCCATCTCTGGTTCCAGCAGTACTTC. The V and J segments used are TRBV11-2 and TRBJ2-7; too little of a D gene remains to name it. Relative to germline, V is 0 bases shorter and J is 8 bases shorter, with 17 bases between their ends. Measured from the cysteine to the phenylalanine, the CDR3 is 15 residues long. CDR3 DNA only is kept here, 45 bases in frame from base 1. CDR1 and CDR2 (SGHAT, FQNNGV) derive from the germline V gene. This CDR3, with the reference TRBV11-2 and TRBJ2-7 proteins standing in past its ends, gives the full variable domain EAGVAQSPRYKIIEKRQSVAFWCNPISGHATLYWYQQILGQGPKLLIQFQNNGVVDDSQLPKDRFSAERLKGVDSTLKIQPAKLEDSAVYLCASSLEGHLWFQQYFGPGTRLTVT.